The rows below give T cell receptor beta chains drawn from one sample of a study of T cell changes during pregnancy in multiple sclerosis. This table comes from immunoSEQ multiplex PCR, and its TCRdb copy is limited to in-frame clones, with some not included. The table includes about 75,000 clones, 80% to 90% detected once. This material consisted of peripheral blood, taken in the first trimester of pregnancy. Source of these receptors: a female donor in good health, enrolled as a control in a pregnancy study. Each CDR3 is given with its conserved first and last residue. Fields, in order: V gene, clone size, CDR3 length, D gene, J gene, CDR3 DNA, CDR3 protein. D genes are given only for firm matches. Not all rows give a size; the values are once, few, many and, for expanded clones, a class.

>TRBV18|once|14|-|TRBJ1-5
TGTGCCAGCTCACTCAGGGATGGCAATCAGCCCCAGCATTTT
CASSLRDGNQPQHF
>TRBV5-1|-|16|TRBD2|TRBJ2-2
TGCGCCAGCAGCTTGGTAGGCGGGAGTGGCACCGGGGAGCTGTTTTTT
CASSLVGGSGTGELFF
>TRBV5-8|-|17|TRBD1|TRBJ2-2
TGTGCCAGCAGCTTGAACACCGGGACAGGCAACACCGGGGAGCTGTTTTTT
CASSLNTGTGNTGELFF
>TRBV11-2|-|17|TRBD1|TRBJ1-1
TGTGCCAGCAGCCCGCGGGACAGGGGGAGGTCGGACACTGAAGCTTTCTTT
CASSPRDRGRSDTEAFF
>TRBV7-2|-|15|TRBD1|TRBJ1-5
TGTGCCAGCAGCTTAACAGGGGGCTTTGGTCAGCCCCAGCATTTT
CASSLTGGFGQPQHF
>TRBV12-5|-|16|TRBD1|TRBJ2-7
TGTGCTAGTGGTTTGGTAATGGGACAGGGAATCAACGAGCAGTACTTC
CASGLVMGQGINEQYF
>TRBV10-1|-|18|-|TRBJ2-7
TGCGCCAGCAGTGAGCCCGGGGTACAGCCCACTTTTTCCTACGAGCAGTACTTC
CASSEPGVQPTFSYEQYF
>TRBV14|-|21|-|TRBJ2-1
TGTGCCAGCAGCCAAGATTATGGAGACAGTGGGGTTCTAGTGGCGTACAATGAGCAGTTCTTC
CASSQDYGDSGVLVAYNEQFF
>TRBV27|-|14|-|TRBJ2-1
TGTGCCAGCAGTTTCGAGGACTCAGACAATGAGCAGTTCTTC
CASSFEDSDNEQFF
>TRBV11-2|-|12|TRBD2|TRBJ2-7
TGTGCCAGCACGCGGGGGAGGTACGAGCAGTACTTC
CASTRGRYEQYF
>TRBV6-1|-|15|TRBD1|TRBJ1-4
TGTGCCAGCAGTGACGGGACAGGGGAGGATGAAAAACTGTTTTTT
CASSDGTGEDEKLFF
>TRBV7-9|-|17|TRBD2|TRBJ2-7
TGTGCCAGCAGCTTAAGGACTAGCGGTTCTATGAGGGACGAGCAGTACTTC
CASSLRTSGSMRDEQYF
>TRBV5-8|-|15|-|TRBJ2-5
TGTGCCAGCAGCTTGAAGGACTATTCCCAAGAGACCCAGTACTTC
CASSLKDYSQETQYF
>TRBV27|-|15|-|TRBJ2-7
TGTGCCAGCAGTTTAGCGGGGCTGAGCTCCTACGAGCAGTACTTC
CASSLAGLSSYEQYF
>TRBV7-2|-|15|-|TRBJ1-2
TGTGCCAGCAGCTTAGGGGGACTCCTGGGCTATGGCTACACCTTC
CASSLGGLLGYGYTF
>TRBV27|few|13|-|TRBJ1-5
TGTGCCAGCAGGGACAATAGCAATCAGCCCCAGCATTTT
CASRDNSNQPQHF
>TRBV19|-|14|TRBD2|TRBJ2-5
TGTGCCAGTAGTACGCTAGCGGTCCAAGAGACCCAGTACTTC
CASSTLAVQETQYF
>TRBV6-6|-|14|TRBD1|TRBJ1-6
TGTGCCAGCAGTTACGGACAGGGAAATTCACCCCTCCACTTT
CASSYGQGNSPLHF
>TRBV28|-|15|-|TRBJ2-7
TGTGCCAGCAGTTTTAGGACAGCCGTTACGAGTGAGCAGTACTTC
CASSFRTAVTSEQYF
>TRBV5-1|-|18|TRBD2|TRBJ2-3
TGCGCCAGCAGCGGGGGGTGGACTAGCGGGGGCCGCACAGATACGCAGTATTTT
CASSGGWTSGGRTDTQYF
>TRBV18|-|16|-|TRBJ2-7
TGTGCCAGCTCACCACCACCCAGTCCAGGCCCCTACGAGCAGTACTTC
CASSPPPSPGPYEQYF
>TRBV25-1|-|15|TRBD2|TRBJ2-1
TGTGCCAGCAGTGAAGCGGGGGGGCCGGTCAATGAGCAGTTCTTC
CASSEAGGPVNEQFF
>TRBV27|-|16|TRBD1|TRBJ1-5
TGTGCCAGCAGTCTTATTTCGACAGGGAAGGGACAGCCCCAGCATTTT
CASSLISTGKGQPQHF
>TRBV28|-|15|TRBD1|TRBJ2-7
TGTGCCAGCAGGCGGGGACAGGCCGTCCTCTACGAGCAGTACTTC
CASRRGQAVLYEQYF
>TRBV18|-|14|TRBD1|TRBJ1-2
TGTGCCAGCTCACCCCGGGACAGGTTTGCAGACTACACCTTC
CASSPRDRFADYTF
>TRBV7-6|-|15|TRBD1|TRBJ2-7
TGTGCCAGCAGCTCTGACAGGGGTCCCCTTTACGAGCAGTACTTC
CASSSDRGPLYEQYF
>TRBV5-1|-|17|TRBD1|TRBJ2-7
TGCGCCAGCAGCCATCTGACGGGACAGGGCCTTCGCTACGAGCAGTACTTC
CASSHLTGQGLRYEQYF
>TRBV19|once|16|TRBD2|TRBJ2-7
TGTGCCAGTAGTATCGGGGGGGCAACCGGGTCCTACGAGCAGTACTTC
CASSIGGATGSYEQYF
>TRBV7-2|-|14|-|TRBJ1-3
TGTGCCAGCAGCCCGACCCAGGGCGGAAACACCATATATTTT
CASSPTQGGNTIYF
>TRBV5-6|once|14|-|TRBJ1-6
TGTGCCAGCAGCTTGTTACGGGTTGGCTCACCCCTCCACTTT
CASSLLRVGSPLHF
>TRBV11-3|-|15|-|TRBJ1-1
TGTGCCAGCAGCTTAGATTCGGGGATGAACACTGAAGCTTTCTTT
CASSLDSGMNTEAFF
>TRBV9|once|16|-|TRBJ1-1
TGTGCCAGCAGCCTTTTAGGAAGCGGGGGGGGCACTGAAGCTTTCTTT
CASSLLGSGGGTEAFF
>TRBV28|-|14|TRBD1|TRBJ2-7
TGTGCCAGCAGCCGTGACAGGGTCTCCTACGAGCAGTACTTC
CASSRDRVSYEQYF
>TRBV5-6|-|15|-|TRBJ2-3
TGTGCCAGCAGCTTGGAGGACTACGGCACAGATACGCAGTATTTT
CASSLEDYGTDTQYF
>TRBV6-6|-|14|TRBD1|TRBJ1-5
TGTGCCAGCAGTGGACAGGGGCCCAATCAGCCCCAGCATTTT
CASSGQGPNQPQHF
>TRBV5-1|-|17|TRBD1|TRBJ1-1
TGCGCCAGCAGCCTACAGGGGGCGGTCGGGATGAACACTGAAGCTTTCTTT
CASSLQGAVGMNTEAFF
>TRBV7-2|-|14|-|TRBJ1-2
TGTGCCAGCAGCTTAGACTTCTCTAACTATGGCTACACCTTC
CASSLDFSNYGYTF
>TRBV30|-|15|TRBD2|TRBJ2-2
TGTGCCTGGTTTAGCGGGAAACTCGGCACCGGGGAGCTGTTTTTT
CAWFSGKLGTGELFF
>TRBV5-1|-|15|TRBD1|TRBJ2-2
TGCGCCAGCAGCGTGACAGGGGCGTACACCGGGGAGCTGTTTTTT
CASSVTGAYTGELFF
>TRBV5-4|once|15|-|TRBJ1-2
TGTGCCAGCAGGTCGGGGGGAGGGGAGCACTATGGCTACACCTTC
CASRSGGGEHYGYTF
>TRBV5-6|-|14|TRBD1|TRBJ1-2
TGTGCCAGCAGCTCCGACAGGGGGTGGTCTGGCTACACCTTC
CASSSDRGWSGYTF
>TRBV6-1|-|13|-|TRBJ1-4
TGTGCCAGCTATGGCAGTGCTAATGAAAAACTGTTTTTT
CASYGSANEKLFF
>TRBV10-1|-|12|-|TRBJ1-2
TGCGCCAGCAAAGCTTCTGTCGTGGGCTACACCTTC
CASKASVVGYTF
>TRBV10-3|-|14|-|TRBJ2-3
TGTGCCATCAGTGAGTCGGCCAGCACAGATACGCAGTATTTT
CAISESASTDTQYF
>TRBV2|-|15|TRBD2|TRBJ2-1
TGTGCCAGCAGTCCTCCTAGCGGGATTATCAATGAGCAGTTCTTC
CASSPPSGIINEQFF
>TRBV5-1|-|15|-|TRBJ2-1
TGCGCCAGCAGCGTGGAACTATCATCCTACAATGAGCAGTTCTTC
CASSVELSSYNEQFF
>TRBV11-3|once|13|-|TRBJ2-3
TGTGCCAGCAGCCGGGTAGGCACAGATACGCAGTATTTT
CASSRVGTDTQYF
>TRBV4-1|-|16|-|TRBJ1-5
TGCGCCAGCAGCCAAGAATTGAGGAGGGCTGGGCAGCCCCAGCATTTT
CASSQELRRAGQPQHF
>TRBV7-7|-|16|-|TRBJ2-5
TGTGCCAGCAGCGCAGGGACCGGGGGGCCGGGAGAGACCCAGTACTTC
CASSAGTGGPGETQYF
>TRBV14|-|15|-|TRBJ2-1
TGTGCCAGCAGCCAAGGGGCCCTCCGGAACAATGAGCAGTTCTTC
CASSQGALRNNEQFF
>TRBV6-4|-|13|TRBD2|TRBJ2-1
TGTGCCAGCAGTCAGCTAGCGGGACACGAGCAGTTCTTC
CASSQLAGHEQFF
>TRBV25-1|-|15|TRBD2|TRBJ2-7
TGTGCCAGCAGTACCTCGGGTAGCGGGAGTTTCGAGCAGTACTTC
CASSTSGSGSFEQYF
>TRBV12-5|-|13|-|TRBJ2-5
TGTGCTAGTGGTTCGGACTTCCAAGAGACCCAGTACTTC
CASGSDFQETQYF
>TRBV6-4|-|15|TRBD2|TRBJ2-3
TGTGCCAGCAGTGGACTAGCGGGGAGCACAGATACGCAGTATTTT
CASSGLAGSTDTQYF
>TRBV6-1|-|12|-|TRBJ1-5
TGTGCCAGCAGCCTCCCCGATCAGCCCCAGCATTTT
CASSLPDQPQHF